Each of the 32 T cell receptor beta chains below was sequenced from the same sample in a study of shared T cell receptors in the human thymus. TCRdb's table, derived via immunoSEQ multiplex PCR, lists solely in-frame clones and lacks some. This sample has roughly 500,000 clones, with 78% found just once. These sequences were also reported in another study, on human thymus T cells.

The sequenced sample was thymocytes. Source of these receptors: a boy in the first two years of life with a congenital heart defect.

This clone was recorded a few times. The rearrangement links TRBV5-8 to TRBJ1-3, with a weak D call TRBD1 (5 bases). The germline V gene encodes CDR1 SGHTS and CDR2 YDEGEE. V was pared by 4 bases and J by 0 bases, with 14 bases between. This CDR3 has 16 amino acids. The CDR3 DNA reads TGTGCCAGCAGCCTTTACAGGAGTCGCTCTGGAAACACCATATATTTT. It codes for CASSLYRSRSGNTIYF.

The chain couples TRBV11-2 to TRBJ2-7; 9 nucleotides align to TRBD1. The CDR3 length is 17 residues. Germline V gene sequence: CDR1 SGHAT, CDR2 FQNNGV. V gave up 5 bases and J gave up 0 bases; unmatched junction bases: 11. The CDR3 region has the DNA TGTGCCAGCAGCCCCGGGACAGGGCAACGACTCTCCTACGAGCAGTACTTC. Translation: CASSPGTGQRLSYEQYF.

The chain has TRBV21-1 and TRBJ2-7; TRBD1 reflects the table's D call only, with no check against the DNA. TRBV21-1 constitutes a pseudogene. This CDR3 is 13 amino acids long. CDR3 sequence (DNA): TGTGCCAGCAGCGACGCAGGGGCCTACGAGCAGTACTTC. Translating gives CASSDAGAYEQYF.

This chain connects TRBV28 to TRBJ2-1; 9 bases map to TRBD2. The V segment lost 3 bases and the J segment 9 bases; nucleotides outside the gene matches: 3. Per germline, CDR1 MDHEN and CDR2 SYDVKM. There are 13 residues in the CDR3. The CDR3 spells CASSFGGRAEQFF. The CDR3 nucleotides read TGTGCCAGCAGTTTTGGCGGGAGGGCTGAGCAGTTCTTC.

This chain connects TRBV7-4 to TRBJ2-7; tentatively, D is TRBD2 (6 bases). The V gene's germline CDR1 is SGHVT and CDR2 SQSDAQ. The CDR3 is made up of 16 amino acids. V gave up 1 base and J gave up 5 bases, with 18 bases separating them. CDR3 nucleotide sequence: TGTGCCAGCAGCTTAGTGGGTTTTGGGGGGACCAACGAGCAGTACTTC. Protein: CASSLVGFGGTNEQYF.

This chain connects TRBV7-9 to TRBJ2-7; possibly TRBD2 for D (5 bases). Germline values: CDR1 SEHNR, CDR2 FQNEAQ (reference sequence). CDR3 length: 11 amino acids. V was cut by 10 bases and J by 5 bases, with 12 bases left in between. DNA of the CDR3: TGTGCCACCCCTCGGGGAAACGAGCAGTACTTC. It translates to CATPRGNEQYF.

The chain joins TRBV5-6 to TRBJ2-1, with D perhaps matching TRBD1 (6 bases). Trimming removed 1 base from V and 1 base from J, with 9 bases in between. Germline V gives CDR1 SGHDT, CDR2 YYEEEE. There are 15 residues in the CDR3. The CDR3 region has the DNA TGTGCCAGCAGCTTGTACAGGGCGTCCTACAATGAGCAGTTCTTC. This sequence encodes CASSLYRASYNEQFF.

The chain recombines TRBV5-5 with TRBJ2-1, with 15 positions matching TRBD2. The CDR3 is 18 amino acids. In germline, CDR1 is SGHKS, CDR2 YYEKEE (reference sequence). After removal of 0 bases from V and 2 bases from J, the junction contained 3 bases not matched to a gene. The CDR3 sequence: CASSLGTSGRGAYNEQFF. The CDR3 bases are TGTGCCAGCAGCTTGGGGACTAGCGGGAGGGGTGCCTACAATGAGCAGTTCTTC.

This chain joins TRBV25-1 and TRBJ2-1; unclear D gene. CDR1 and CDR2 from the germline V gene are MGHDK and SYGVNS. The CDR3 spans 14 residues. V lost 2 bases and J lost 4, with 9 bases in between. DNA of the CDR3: TGTGCCAGCAGTGAAGGCCAGGATTACAATGAGCAGTTCTTC. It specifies CASSEGQDYNEQFF. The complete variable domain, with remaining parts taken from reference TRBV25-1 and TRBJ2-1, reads EADIYQTPRYLVIGTGKKITLECSQTMGHDKMYWYQQDPGMELHLIHYSYGVNSTEKGDLSSESTVSRIRTEHFPLTLESARPSHTSQYLCASSEGQDYNEQFFGPGTRLTVL.

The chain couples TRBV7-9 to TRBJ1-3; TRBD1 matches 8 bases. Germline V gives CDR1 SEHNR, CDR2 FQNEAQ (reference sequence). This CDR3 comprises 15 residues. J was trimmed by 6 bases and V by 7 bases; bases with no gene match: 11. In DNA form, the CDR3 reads TGTGCCAGCACCCCTGGGGACAGGTATACAAACACCATATATTTT. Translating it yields CASTPGDRYTNTIYF.

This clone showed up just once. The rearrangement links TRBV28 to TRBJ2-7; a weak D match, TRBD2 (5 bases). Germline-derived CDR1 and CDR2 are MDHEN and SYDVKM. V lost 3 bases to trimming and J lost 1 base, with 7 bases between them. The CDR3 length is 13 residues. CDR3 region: CASSLRASYEQYF. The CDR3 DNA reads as TGTGCCAGCAGTTTGCGGGCGTCCTACGAGCAGTACTTC.

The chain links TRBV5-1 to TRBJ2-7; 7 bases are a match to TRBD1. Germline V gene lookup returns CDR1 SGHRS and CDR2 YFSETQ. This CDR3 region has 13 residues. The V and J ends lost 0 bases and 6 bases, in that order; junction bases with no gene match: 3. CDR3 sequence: CASSLGDRPEQYF. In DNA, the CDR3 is TGCGCCAGCAGCTTGGGGGACAGACCCGAGCAGTACTTC.

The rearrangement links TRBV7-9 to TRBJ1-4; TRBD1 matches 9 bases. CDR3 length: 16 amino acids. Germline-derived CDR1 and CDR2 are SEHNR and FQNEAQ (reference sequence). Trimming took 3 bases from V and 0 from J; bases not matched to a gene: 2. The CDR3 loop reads CASSLDRGTTNEKLFF. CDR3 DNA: TGTGCCAGCAGCTTGGACAGGGGCACAACTAATGAAAAACTGTTTTTT. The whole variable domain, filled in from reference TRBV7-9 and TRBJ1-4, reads DTGVSQNPRHKITKRGQNVTFRCDPISEHNRLYWYRQTLGQGPEFLTYFQNEAQLEKSRLLSDRFSAERPKGSFSTLEIQRTEQGDSAMYLCASSLDRGTTNEKLFFGSGTQLSVL.

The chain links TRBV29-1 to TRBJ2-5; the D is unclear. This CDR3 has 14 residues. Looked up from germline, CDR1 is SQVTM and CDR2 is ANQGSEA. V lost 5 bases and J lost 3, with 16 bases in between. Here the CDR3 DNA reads TGCAGCGTTCTGAGCCGGGTTCCAAAAGAGACCCAGTACTTC. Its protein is CSVLSRVPKETQYF. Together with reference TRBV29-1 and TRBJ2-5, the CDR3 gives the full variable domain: SAVISQKPSRDICQRGTSLTIQCQVDSQVTMMFWYRQQPGQSLTLIATANQGSEATYESGFVIDKFPISRPNLTFSTLTVSNMSPEDSSIYLCSVLSRVPKETQYFGPGTRLLVL.

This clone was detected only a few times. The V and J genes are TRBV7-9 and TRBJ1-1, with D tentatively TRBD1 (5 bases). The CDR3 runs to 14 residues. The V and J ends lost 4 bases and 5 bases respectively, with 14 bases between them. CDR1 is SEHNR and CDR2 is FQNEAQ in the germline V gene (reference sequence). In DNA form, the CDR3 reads TGTGCCAGCAGCTACGGCGGGGGGGGTACTGAAGCTTTCTTT. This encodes CASSYGGGGTEAFF.

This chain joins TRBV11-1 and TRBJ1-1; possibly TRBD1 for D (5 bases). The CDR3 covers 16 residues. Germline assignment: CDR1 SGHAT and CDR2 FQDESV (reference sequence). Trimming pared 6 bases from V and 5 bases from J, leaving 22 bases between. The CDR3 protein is CASRHPPGGGETEAFF. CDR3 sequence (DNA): TGTGCCAGCAGGCACCCCCCCGGGGGAGGGGAAACTGAAGCTTTCTTT.

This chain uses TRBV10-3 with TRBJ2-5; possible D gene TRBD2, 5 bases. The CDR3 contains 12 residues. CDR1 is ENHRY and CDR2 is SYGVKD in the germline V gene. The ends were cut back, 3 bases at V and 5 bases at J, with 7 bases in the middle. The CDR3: CAISDRGETQYF. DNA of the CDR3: TGTGCCATCAGTGACCGCGGGGAGACCCAGTACTTC.

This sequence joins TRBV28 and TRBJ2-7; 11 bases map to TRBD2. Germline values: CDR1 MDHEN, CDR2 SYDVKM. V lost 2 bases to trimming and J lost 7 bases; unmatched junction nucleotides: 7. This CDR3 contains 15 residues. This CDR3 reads CASSLGSGRAGEQYF. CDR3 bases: TGTGCCAGCAGTTTAGGTAGCGGGAGGGCAGGGGAGCAGTACTTC.

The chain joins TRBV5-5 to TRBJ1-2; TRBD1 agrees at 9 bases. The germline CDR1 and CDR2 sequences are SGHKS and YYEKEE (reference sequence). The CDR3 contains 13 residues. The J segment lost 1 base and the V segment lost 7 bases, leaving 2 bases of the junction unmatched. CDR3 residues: CASRDRVNYGYTF. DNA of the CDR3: TGTGCCAGCCGGGACAGGGTTAACTATGGCTACACCTTC.

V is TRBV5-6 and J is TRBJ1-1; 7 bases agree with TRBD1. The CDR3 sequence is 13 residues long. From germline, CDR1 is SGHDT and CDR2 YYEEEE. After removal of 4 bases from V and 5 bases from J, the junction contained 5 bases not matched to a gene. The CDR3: CASSRGRKTEAFF. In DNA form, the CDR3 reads TGTGCCAGCAGCAGGGGGCGCAAAACTGAAGCTTTCTTT.

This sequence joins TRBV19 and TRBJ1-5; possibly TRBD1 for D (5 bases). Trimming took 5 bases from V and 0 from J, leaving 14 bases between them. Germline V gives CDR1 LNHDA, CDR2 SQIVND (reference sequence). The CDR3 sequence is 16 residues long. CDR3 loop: CASSQGSPYSNQPQHF. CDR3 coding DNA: TGTGCCAGTAGTCAGGGTAGTCCTTATAGCAATCAGCCCCAGCATTTT.

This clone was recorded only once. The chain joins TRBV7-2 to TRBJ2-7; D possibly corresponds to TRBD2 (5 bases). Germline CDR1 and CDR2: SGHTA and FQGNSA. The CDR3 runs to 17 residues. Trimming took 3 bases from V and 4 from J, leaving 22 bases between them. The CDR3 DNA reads TGTGCCAGCAGCTTGCCCTTCAAGCGGTCAGGCCCTTACGAGCAGTACTTC. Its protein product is CASSLPFKRSGPYEQYF.

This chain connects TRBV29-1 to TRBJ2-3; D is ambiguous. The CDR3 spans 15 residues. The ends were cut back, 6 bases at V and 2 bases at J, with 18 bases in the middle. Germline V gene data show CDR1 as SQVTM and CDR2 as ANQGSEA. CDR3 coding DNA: TGCAGCGTCGTTTATGGGCCGGCCCACACAGATACGCAGTATTTT. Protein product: CSVVYGPAHTDTQYF.

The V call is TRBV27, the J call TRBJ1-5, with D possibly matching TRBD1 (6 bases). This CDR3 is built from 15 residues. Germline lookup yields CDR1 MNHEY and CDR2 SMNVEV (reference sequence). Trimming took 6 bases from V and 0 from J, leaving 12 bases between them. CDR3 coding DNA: TGTGCCAGCAGACCCCGACAGGTTAGCAATCAGCCCCAGCATTTT. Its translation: CASRPRQVSNQPQHF.

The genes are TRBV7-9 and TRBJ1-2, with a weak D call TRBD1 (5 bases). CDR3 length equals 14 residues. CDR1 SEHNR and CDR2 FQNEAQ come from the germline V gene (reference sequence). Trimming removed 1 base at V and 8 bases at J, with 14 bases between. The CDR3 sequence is CASSLDRRLGGYTF. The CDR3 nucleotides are TGTGCCAGCAGCTTAGACAGGCGACTAGGAGGCTACACCTTC.

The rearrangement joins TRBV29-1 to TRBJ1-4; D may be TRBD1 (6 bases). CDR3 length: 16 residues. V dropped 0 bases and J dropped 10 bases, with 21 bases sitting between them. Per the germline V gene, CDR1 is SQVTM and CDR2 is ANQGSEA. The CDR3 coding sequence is TGCAGCGTTGAAGAGGATAAGACAGGCCGATCGGGAAAACTGTTTTTT. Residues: CSVEEDKTGRSGKLFF.

The DNA of the CDR3 is TGTGCCAGCAGCCCCTCCGGGGACAATGAGCAGTTCTTC. Residues: CASSPSGDNEQFF. The chain couples TRBV5-8 to TRBJ2-1, with a tentative D call TRBD2 (5 bases). CDR1 and CDR2 from the germline V gene are SGHTS and YDEGEE. The V end lost 4 bases, the J end lost 5 bases, and 10 bases lay between the germline ends. The CDR3 length is 13 residues.

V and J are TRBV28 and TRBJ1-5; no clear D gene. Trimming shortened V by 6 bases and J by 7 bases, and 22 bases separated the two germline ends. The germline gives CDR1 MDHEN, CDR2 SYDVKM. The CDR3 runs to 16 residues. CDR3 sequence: CASRCRMVTSGQPQHF. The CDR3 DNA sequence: TGTGCCAGCAGGTGCCGCATGGTGACTTCTGGGCAGCCCCAGCATTTT.

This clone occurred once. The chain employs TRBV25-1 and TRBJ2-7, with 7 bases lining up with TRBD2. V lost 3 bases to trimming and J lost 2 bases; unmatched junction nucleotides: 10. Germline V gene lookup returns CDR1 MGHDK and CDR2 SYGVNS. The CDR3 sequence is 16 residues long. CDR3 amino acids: CASSEPSLADAYEQYF. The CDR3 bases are TGTGCCAGCAGTGAGCCTTCTCTAGCGGACGCCTACGAGCAGTACTTC.

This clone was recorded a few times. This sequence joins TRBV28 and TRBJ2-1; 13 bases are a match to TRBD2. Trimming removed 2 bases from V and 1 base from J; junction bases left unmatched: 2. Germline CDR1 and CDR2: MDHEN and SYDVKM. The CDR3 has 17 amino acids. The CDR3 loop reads CASSLRTSGRSYNEQFF. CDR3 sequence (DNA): TGTGCCAGCAGTTTACGGACTAGCGGGAGATCCTACAATGAGCAGTTCTTC.

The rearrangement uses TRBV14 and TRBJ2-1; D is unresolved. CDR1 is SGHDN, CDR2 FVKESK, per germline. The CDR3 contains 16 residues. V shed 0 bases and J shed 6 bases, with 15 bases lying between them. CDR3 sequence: CASSQDPSLVANEQFF. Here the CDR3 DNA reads TGTGCCAGCAGCCAAGATCCGAGTCTGGTCGCCAATGAGCAGTTCTTC.

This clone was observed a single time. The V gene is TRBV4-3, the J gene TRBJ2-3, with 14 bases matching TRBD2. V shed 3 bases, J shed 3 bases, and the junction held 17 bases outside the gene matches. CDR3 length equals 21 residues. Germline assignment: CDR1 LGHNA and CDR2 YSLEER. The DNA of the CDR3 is TGCGCCAGCAGCCAGGCCACCGGACTAGCGGGAGGTTTGGTTAGGACAGATACGCAGTATTTT. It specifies CASSQATGLAGGLVRTDTQYF.